One and the same sample provided the 29 T cell receptor beta chains below, sequenced in a study of early T cells in non-severe SARS-CoV-2 infection. MiXCR, applied by TCRdb to the 5' RACE reads, yields one record per CDR3 protein. Of tens of thousands of distinct CDR3 sequences in the sample, around a tenth were seen once. The sequenced material came from whole blood. All receptors come from an adult who was a healthcare worker with PCR-confirmed SARS-CoV-2 infection or an uninfected control (not recorded which).

Many counts were recorded for this clonotype. This rearrangement joins TRBV4-2 to TRBJ1-1, with D unclear. Trimming left V 0 bases short and J 0 bases short, with 11 bases between. Looked up from germline, CDR1 is LGHNA and CDR2 is YNFKEQ. This CDR3 has 16 amino acids. This CDR3 reads CASSQEVIPLNTEAFF. The CDR3 nucleotides are TGTGCCAGCAGCCAAGAGGTCATCCCTCTGAACACTGAAGCTTTCTTT.

In its sample, this clonotype was seen a few times. V usage is TRBV7-7 and J usage is TRBJ2-1, with D hard to call. This CDR3 spans 13 amino acids. V lost 5 bases to trimming and J lost 3 bases, with 8 bases between them. Germline CDR1 SSHAT, CDR2 FNYEAQ (reference sequence). CDR3 nucleotides: TGTGCCAGCAGCCGAGTCCGCTACAATGAGCAGTTCTTC. It specifies CASSRVRYNEQFF.

J is TRBJ1-6 and V is TRBV20-1; D call uncertain. Trimming pared 3 bases from V and 1 base from J, leaving 7 bases between. Looked up from germline, CDR1 is DFQATT and CDR2 is SNEGSKA (reference sequence). The CDR3 consists of 14 residues. CDR3 sequence reads: CSARDRSYNSPLHF. The CDR3 DNA reads TGCAGTGCTAGGGATCGGTCCTATAATTCACCCCTCCACTTT.

This clonotype was observed many times. This chain uses TRBV30 with TRBJ2-1, with 7 nucleotides matching TRBD1. The J segment lost 12 bases and the V segment lost 2 bases, leaving 7 bases of the junction unmatched. Germline CDR1 and CDR2: GTSNPN and SVGIG (reference sequence). CDR3 length equals 12 residues. The CDR3 loop reads CAWSRGTDGQFF. CDR3 bases: TGTGCCTGGAGTAGGGGGACAGATGGGCAGTTCTTC.

At least ten counts were recorded for this clonotype. V usage is TRBV11-2 and J usage is TRBJ2-4; the match to TRBD2 covers 14 bases. Germline values: CDR1 SGHAT, CDR2 FQNNGV. The V and J ends lost 5 bases and 2 bases, in that order; junction bases with no gene match: 11. This CDR3 is built from 19 residues. The CDR3 region is CASSLGLAGGPKTKNIQYF. In DNA form, the CDR3 reads TGTGCCAGCAGCCTAGGACTAGCGGGAGGACCCAAAACCAAAAACATTCAGTACTTC.

The rearrangement links TRBV28 to TRBJ2-5; tentatively, D is TRBD1 or TRBD2 (5 bases each). From germline, CDR1 is MDHEN and CDR2 SYDVKM. V was trimmed by 6 bases and J by 1 base, leaving 9 bases between them. There are 13 residues in the CDR3. The CDR3 region has the DNA TGTGCCAGCAGAGGGACCCCCCAAGAGACCCAGTACTTC. This sequence encodes CASRGTPQETQYF.

This clonotype was picked up many times. The chain has TRBV20-1 and TRBJ2-7; 12 positions agree with TRBD2. Trimming took 2 bases from V and 7 from J; bases not matched to a gene: 9. The CDR3 is 15 residues long. In germline, CDR1 is DFQATT, CDR2 SNEGSKA (reference sequence). CDR3 region: CSARSGLAGRGEQYF. The CDR3 DNA sequence: TGCAGTGCTAGATCGGGACTAGCGGGTCGGGGGGAGCAGTACTTC.

This sequence joins TRBV11-2 and TRBJ2-2; D possibly corresponds to TRBD2 (5 bases). Trimming took off 7 bases at V and 2 bases at J, with 17 bases between the two ends. CDR3 size: 16 residues. Germline loops: CDR1 SGHAT, CDR2 FQNNGV. CDR3 loop: CASIPSRARNTGELFF. Written as DNA, the CDR3 is TGTGCCAGCATCCCCTCGCGGGCACGCAACACCGGGGAGCTGTTTTTT.

This sequence joins TRBV10-3 and TRBJ2-1, with 7 bases lining up with TRBD2. The CDR3 length is 14 residues. CDR1 ENHRY and CDR2 SYGVKD come from the germline V gene. V shed 7 bases and J 8 bases; nucleotides not matched to a gene: 11. The DNA for the CDR3 is TGTGCCATCAAAGCCTCGGGAGGATTGGATGAGCAGTTCTTC. This translates into CAIKASGGLDEQFF.

This clonotype was seen more than once but under ten times. This chain links TRBV20-1 with TRBJ2-2; 7 bases line up with TRBD2. Per germline, CDR1 DFQATT and CDR2 SNEGSKA (reference sequence). With 1 base clipped from V and 4 bases from J, the junction kept 6 bases outside the gene matches. The CDR3 spans 15 residues. CDR3 bases: TGCAGTGCTAGAGTTCGCGGGGGTGGCACCGGGGAGCTGTTTTTT. Its protein product is CSARVRGGGTGELFF.

This clonotype was counted at least ten times. The chain has TRBV20-1 and TRBJ2-7, with TRBD2 matching over 10 bases. The CDR3 loop spans 15 amino acids. V was pared by 0 bases and J by 4 bases, with 6 bases of the junction left unmatched. Germline V lookup: CDR1 DFQATT, CDR2 SNEGSKA (reference sequence). The CDR3 reads CSARDVIAGGYEQYF. DNA for the CDR3: TGCAGTGCTAGAGATGTAATAGCGGGAGGATACGAGCAGTACTTC.

In this sample, this clonotype turned up a few times. The CDR3 DNA is TGCAGTGCTAGAAGGACTAGCGGGATCAATGAGCAGTTCTTC. It is translated as CSARRTSGINEQFF. The chain uses TRBV20-1 and TRBJ2-1; 12 positions match TRBD2. Trimming cost V 2 bases and J 6 bases; bases outside gene matches: 2. The CDR3 consists of 14 residues. Germline CDR1 and CDR2: DFQATT and SNEGSKA (reference sequence).

There are many counts of this clonotype. V usage is TRBV6-5 and J usage is TRBJ2-5, with D possibly called TRBD1 or TRBD2 (5 bases each). Germline lookup yields CDR1 MNHEY and CDR2 SVGAGI. The CDR3 totals 16 residues. The V and J ends lost 4 bases and 2 bases respectively, with 17 bases between them. This CDR3 reads CASSSFPWDGQETQYF. CDR3 nucleotides: TGTGCCAGCAGTTCTTTCCCCTGGGACGGACAAGAGACCCAGTACTTC.

The J gene is TRBJ1-2, the V gene TRBV19; the D gene is possibly TRBD1 (5 bases). CDR1 and CDR2 from the germline V gene are LNHDA and SQIVND (reference sequence). Trimming left V 7 bases short and J 0 bases short, with 12 bases between. The CDR3 length is 14 residues. The CDR3 DNA is TGTGCCAGTACGTGGCAGGGCGCTAACTATGGCTACACCTTC. Amino acids: CASTWQGANYGYTF. The entire variable domain, with the rest obtained from reference TRBV19 and TRBJ1-2, is as follows: DGGITQSPKYLFRKEGQNVTLSCEQNLNHDAMYWYRQDPGQGLRLIYYSQIVNDFQKGDIAEGYSVSREKKESFPLTVTSAQKNPTAFYLCASTWQGANYGYTFGSGTRLTVV.

Many counts were recorded for this clonotype. The chain recombines TRBV28 with TRBJ2-3; 9 bases agree with TRBD2. This CDR3 contains 15 residues. Looked up from germline, CDR1 is MDHEN and CDR2 is SYDVKM. The junction had 5 bases not matched to a gene; V was cut back by 5 bases and J by 2 bases. CDR3 sequence (DNA): TGTGCCAGCAGTAACCCTAGCGGGATCACAGATACGCAGTATTTT. Residues: CASSNPSGITDTQYF.

At least ten counts were recorded for this clonotype. CDR3: CASSLAGNPETQYF. CDR3 bases: TGTGCCAGCAGCTTAGCTGGAAATCCGGAGACCCAGTACTTC. This chain uses TRBV7-9 with TRBJ2-5; D not certain. V lost 0 bases to trimming and J lost 5 bases, with 10 bases between them. Germline V gives CDR1 SEHNR, CDR2 FQNEAQ (reference sequence). The CDR3 is made up of 14 amino acids.

This clonotype was seen at least ten times. The gene calls are TRBV28 and TRBJ2-7; D is unclear. Germline CDR1 MDHEN, CDR2 SYDVKM. The CDR3 consists of 13 residues. With 8 bases removed from V and 6 bases from J, the gap between germline ends came to 17 bases. The CDR3 DNA reads as TGTGCCAGCGCAGGACGCCTGAGGCTCGAGCAGTACTTC. Its protein is CASAGRLRLEQYF.

This clonotype has at least ten counts. The chain links TRBV6-2 or TRBV6-3 to TRBJ2-2, with 8 bases fitting TRBD2. Germline CDR1 and CDR2: MNHEY and SVGEGT. After removal of 0 bases from V and 5 bases from J, the junction contained 8 bases not matched to a gene. The CDR3 extends over 17 amino acids. The CDR3 loop is CASSYSLRTSRTGELFF. The CDR3 DNA reads as TGTGCCAGCAGTTACTCTCTTAGGACTAGCAGGACCGGGGAGCTGTTTTTT.

This clonotype appeared many times. The rearrangement joins TRBV6-6 to TRBJ1-1; 9 bases agree with TRBD1. The CDR3 contains 14 residues. The V segment lost 6 bases and the J segment 13 bases; nucleotides outside the gene matches: 15. The V gene's germline CDR1 is MNHNY and CDR2 SVGAGI (reference sequence). In nucleotides, the CDR3 is TGTGCCAGCAGCCGAGGGACAGGGCGTTTAGACGTTTTCTTT. Translating gives CASSRGTGRLDVFF.

This clonotype appeared many times. The rearrangement uses TRBV4-3 and TRBJ1-2; D remains unclear. The CDR3 is made up of 18 amino acids. Germline-derived CDR1 and CDR2 are LGHNA and YSLEER. Trimming took off 0 bases at V and 2 bases at J, with 19 bases between the two ends. The CDR3 sequence: CASSQEAAGNLANYGYTF. In nucleotides, the CDR3 is TGCGCCAGCAGCCAAGAGGCGGCAGGAAACCTCGCCAACTATGGCTACACCTTC.

This clonotype came up many times. The chain has TRBV5-4 and TRBJ2-1; 14 bases match TRBD2. Germline CDR1 is SGHNT and CDR2 is YYREEE (reference sequence). The V and J ends lost 3 bases and 0 bases, in that order; junction bases with no gene match: 2. This CDR3 is built from 17 residues. The CDR3 DNA is TGTGCCAGCAGCTCCGGGACTAGCGGGAGCTCCTACAATGAGCAGTTCTTC. Its protein product is CASSSGTSGSSYNEQFF.

This clonotype has a count of ten or more. The V and J genes are TRBV6-5 and TRBJ1-5; tentative D call: TRBD1 (6 bases). Trimming removed 4 bases at V and 5 bases at J, with 9 bases between. Germline values: CDR1 MNHEY, CDR2 SVGAGI. The CDR3 has 13 amino acids. This chain's CDR3 is CASSSGEDQPQHF. The CDR3 DNA is TGTGCCAGCAGTTCAGGGGAGGATCAGCCCCAGCATTTT.

This clonotype was detected ten times or more. The V and J genes are TRBV5-4 and TRBJ2-7; D not resolved. The V gene lost 2 bases and the J gene lost 5 bases, with 11 bases spanning the gap. The CDR3 spans 13 residues. Germline CDR1 and CDR2: SGHNT and YYREEE (reference sequence). The DNA for the CDR3 is TGTGCCAGCAGCTTCCAAGGTTCCGACGAGCAGTACTTC. It specifies CASSFQGSDEQYF.

This clonotype was recorded a few times. V and J are TRBV6-2 or TRBV6-3 and TRBJ1-1; no firm D call. V was trimmed by 3 bases and J by 4 bases, leaving 12 bases between them. The CDR3 has 14 residues. Germline CDR1 reads MNHEY; CDR2 reads SVGEGT. CDR3 nucleotide sequence: TGTGCCAGCAGTTATCGAATCCCCGGCACTGAAGCTTTCTTT. Translating it yields CASSYRIPGTEAFF.

The chain has TRBV29-1 and TRBJ2-7, with 7 bases fitting TRBD1. The CDR3 is made up of 11 amino acids. Germline V gene lookup returns CDR1 SQVTM and CDR2 ANQGSEA. Unmatched junction bases numbered 3, after V lost 6 bases and J lost 4 bases. This CDR3 reads CSVGQSYEQYF. As DNA, the CDR3 is TGCAGCGTGGGACAGTCTTACGAGCAGTACTTC.

At least ten counts were recorded for this clonotype. The chain links TRBV5-1 to TRBJ1-1; D perhaps matches TRBD1 (5 bases). Per germline, CDR1 SGHRS and CDR2 YFSETQ. The V end was cut by 4 bases, the J end by 6 bases, with 10 bases between. This CDR3 has 12 amino acids. Here the CDR3 DNA reads TGCGCCAGCAGCCCAGGGTGGGCTGAAGCTTTCTTT. Residues: CASSPGWAEAFF.

This clonotype was observed a handful of times. The chain has TRBV19 and TRBJ1-3; no firm D call. V was clipped by 3 bases and J by 0 bases, with 6 bases between them. CDR1 and CDR2 (germline): LNHDA, SQIVND (reference sequence). The CDR3 consists of 14 residues. Written as DNA, the CDR3 is TGTGCCAGTAGTATCGGCAGCTCTGGAAACACCATATATTTT. Translated: CASSIGSSGNTIYF. The full variable domain, its missing parts supplied by reference TRBV19 and TRBJ1-3, is DGGITQSPKYLFRKEGQNVTLSCEQNLNHDAMYWYRQDPGQGLRLIYYSQIVNDFQKGDIAEGYSVSREKKESFPLTVTSAQKNPTAFYLCASSIGSSGNTIYFGEGSWLTVV.

This clonotype turned up a few times. This chain joins TRBV2 and TRBJ1-2; D unclear. Germline values: CDR1 SNHLY, CDR2 FYNNEI. V was clipped by 0 bases and J by 0 bases, with 14 bases between them. The CDR3 is 17 residues long. CDR3 sequence (DNA): TGTGCCAGCAGTGAAGCGCTTCTTCCTGGGTCTAACTATGGCTACACCTTC. It yields the protein CASSEALLPGSNYGYTF.

The chain employs TRBV18 and TRBJ2-7; possibly TRBD2 for D (5 bases). Germline-derived CDR1 and CDR2 are KGHSH and LQKENI. V was trimmed by 2 bases and J by 5 bases, leaving 19 bases between them. The CDR3 totals 16 residues. The CDR3 sequence: CASSPGQRRNVDEQYF. The CDR3 nucleotides read TGTGCCAGCTCACCAGGTCAGCGGAGAAACGTTGACGAGCAGTACTTC.